The sequence of this T cell receptor beta chain was determined in a study of cytomegalovirus exposure and HLA in healthy donors. PCR employed 60 Vbeta and 13 Jbeta primers. Study processing details: Later reanalysis found 75 million to 95 million unique TCR beta chains, about 10 million of them shared. Data came from immunoSEQ multiplex PCR; TCRdb stores just in-frame clones and leaves some out. V and J calls and clone size are as listed in that table; D and trimming were resolved from the DNA. The sample has 60,000 to 85,000 clones; 75% to 85% are singletons. This clone was recorded a few times. Its antigen remains unidentified. Study-wide findings and caveats: In a later analysis, TCR beta V- and J-gene trimming showed a link to a missense DCLRE1C variant.

Sample: PBMCs. The source is a man aged 40-55 years in good health and CMV-seronegative.

CDR3 nucleotides: TGTGCCAGCACCCCGGTTGGGGCAGGGAACGAGCAGTACTTC. Translating it yields CASTPVGAGNEQYF. The chain couples TRBV11-2 to TRBJ2-7, with D perhaps matching TRBD1 (5 bases). The germline CDR1 and CDR2 sequences are SGHAT and FQNNGV. This CDR3 has 14 residues. With 7 bases removed from V and 5 bases from J, the gap between germline ends came to 18 bases.